This T cell receptor (beta chain) was recorded in a study of CD8 T cells in ankylosing spondylitis. TCRdb ran MiXCR on the 5' RACE reads and lists one entry per CDR3 protein. The top ten hold about 12% of the sample, which has fewer than 130,000 distinct CDR3 sequences, less than 25% seen once. This TCR was sampled from a male donor with ankylosing spondylitis. The sequenced sample consisted of synovial fluid, either unsorted or a sorted T cell fraction (not recorded which).

CDR3 bases: TGTGCCAGTAGTCCCGACAGGGGTCGAGGGACTGAAGCTTTCTTT. Its translation: CASSPDRGRGTEAFF. The J gene is TRBJ1-1, the V gene TRBV19; 8 nucleotides agree with TRBD1. The CDR3 sequence is 15 residues long. Per germline, CDR1 LNHDA and CDR2 SQIVND (reference sequence). Trimming at V came to 5 bases and at J to 5 bases, leaving 10 bases not matched to a gene.